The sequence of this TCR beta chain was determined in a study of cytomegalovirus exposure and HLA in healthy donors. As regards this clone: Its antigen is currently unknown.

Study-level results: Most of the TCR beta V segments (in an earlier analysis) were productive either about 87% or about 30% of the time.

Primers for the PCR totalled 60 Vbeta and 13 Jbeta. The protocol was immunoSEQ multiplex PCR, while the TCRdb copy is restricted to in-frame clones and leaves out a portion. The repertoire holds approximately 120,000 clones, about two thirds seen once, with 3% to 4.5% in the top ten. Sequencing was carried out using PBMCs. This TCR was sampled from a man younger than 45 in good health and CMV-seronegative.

The CDR3 reads CASRPGHPTYEQYF. In DNA, the CDR3 is TGTGCCAGCAGACCGGGACACCCGACCTACGAGCAGTACTTC. The V gene is TRBV6-5, the J gene TRBJ2-7, with D tentatively TRBD1 (6 bases). V lost 6 bases to trimming and J lost 2 bases, with 14 bases between them. This CDR3 comprises 14 residues. Germline V gene sequence: CDR1 MNHEY, CDR2 SVGAGI.